The 23 T cell receptor beta chains given below trace back to one sample, sequenced in a study of blood T cell repertoires in COVID-19. Profiling relied on immunoSEQ multiplex PCR, and the TCRdb table lists in-frame clones only, not all of them. The sample holds about 58,000 clones, approximately 86% seen once. Sequencing used peripheral blood. Receptors originate from a woman aged 70-85 years with active COVID-19.

The chain uses TRBV7-8 and TRBJ2-3, with 7 bases identical to TRBD1. Per germline, CDR1 SGHVS and CDR2 FQNEAQ. V was pared by 5 bases and J by 4 bases, with 12 bases of the junction left unmatched. This CDR3 region has 16 residues. The CDR3 loop reads CASSPQQGIPPDTQYF. In nucleotides, the CDR3 is TGTGCCAGCAGCCCACAACAGGGGATTCCCCCAGATACGCAGTATTTT.

The genes are TRBV19 and TRBJ2-7, with 10 positions matching TRBD2. Germline V gene data show CDR1 as LNHDA and CDR2 as SQIVND (reference sequence). The CDR3 contains 17 residues. Trimming cost V 3 bases and J 2 bases; bases outside gene matches: 10. In DNA, the CDR3 is TGTGCCAGTAGTATGGCGCTAGCGGGAGTCTCCGCCTACGAGCAGTACTTC. Translated: CASSMALAGVSAYEQYF.

V and J are TRBV3-1 (or the pseudogene TRBV3-2) and TRBJ2-3, with 14 bases identical to TRBD2. The CDR3 spans 16 residues. J was trimmed by 4 bases and V by 4 bases; bases with no gene match: 4. Germline values: CDR1 LGHDT, CDR2 YNNKEL (reference sequence). The CDR3 DNA reads TGTGCCAGCAGCCCACCGGGACTAGCGGGAGCAGATACGCAGTATTTT. The encoded protein is CASSPPGLAGADTQYF.

CDR3 loop: CASSLATSSYNEQFF. The CDR3 region has the DNA TGTGCCAGCAGCTTAGCTACTAGCTCCTACAATGAGCAGTTCTTC. The gene calls are TRBV7-2 and TRBJ2-1; the D gene is possibly TRBD2 (5 bases). Trimming took 0 bases from V and 0 from J, leaving 6 bases between them. The CDR3 is 15 residues long. Germline CDR1 reads SGHTA; CDR2 reads FQGNSA.

V usage is TRBV28 and J usage is TRBJ2-1; 9 bases are shared with TRBD2. Unmatched junction bases numbered 7, after V lost 1 base and J lost 6 bases. This CDR3 is built from 16 residues. Germline assignment: CDR1 MDHEN and CDR2 SYDVKM. This CDR3 reads CASSLYAGGPSNEQFF. CDR3 coding DNA: TGTGCCAGCAGTTTATATGCGGGAGGGCCCTCCAATGAGCAGTTCTTC.

This clone has just a few counts. CDR3 region: CASSGTDLWDGYTF. The DNA of the CDR3 is TGTGCCAGCAGCGGGACAGATTTATGGGATGGCTACACCTTC. This chain uses TRBV28 with TRBJ1-2; 7 bases are shared with TRBD1. Germline V lookup: CDR1 MDHEN, CDR2 SYDVKM. The V gene end was trimmed by 6 bases and the J gene end by 6 bases; junction bases not matched to a gene: 10. CDR3 length: 14 residues.

This clone has more than one count but fewer than ten. The chain joins TRBV2 to TRBJ1-5; 8 positions match TRBD1. The CDR3 loop spans 18 amino acids. Looked up from germline, CDR1 is SNHLY and CDR2 is FYNNEI. V was pared by 2 bases and J by 1 base, with 10 bases of the junction left unmatched. This CDR3 reads CASSELQWTGRSNQPQHF. The CDR3 bases are TGTGCCAGCAGTGAACTTCAATGGACAGGGCGGAGCAATCAGCCCCAGCATTTT.

The chain has TRBV7-3 and TRBJ2-1; D remains unclear. The germline V and J ends were trimmed by 2 bases and 10 bases, with 9 bases remaining between them. The CDR3 extends over 12 amino acids. CDR1 SGHTA and CDR2 FQGTGA come from the germline V gene. For the CDR3, the DNA is TGTGCCAGCAGCTTACCCCCGTCCGAGCAGTTCTTC. Protein sequence: CASSLPPSEQFF.

The chain recombines TRBV12-3 or TRBV12-4 with TRBJ1-2; D gene ambiguous. Trimming pared 3 bases from V and 5 bases from J, leaving 10 bases between. The CDR3 is made up of 13 amino acids. DNA for the CDR3: TGTGCCAGCAGTTTTGACATACTGTATGGCTACACCTTC. This encodes CASSFDILYGYTF.

V gene TRBV28 combines with J gene TRBJ2-3; 9 positions match TRBD1. Trimming cost V 3 bases and J 5 bases; bases outside gene matches: 9. The germline gives CDR1 MDHEN, CDR2 SYDVKM. The CDR3 contains 16 residues. CDR3 in DNA: TGTGCCAGCAGTTTCCGGGGGACAGGGAGACGAGATACGCAGTATTTT. It encodes CASSFRGTGRRDTQYF.

The rearrangement links TRBV11-2 to TRBJ2-7; TRBD1 might be the D (6 bases). Trimming left V 6 bases short and J 3 bases short, with 27 bases between. Germline V CDR1 and CDR2: SGHAT, FQNNGV. The CDR3 has 18 amino acids. This chain's CDR3 is CASSPLNRALGANYEQYF. The CDR3 DNA reads TGTGCCAGCAGTCCCCTGAACAGGGCCCTAGGGGCGAACTACGAGCAGTACTTC.

The chain links TRBV4-2 to TRBJ2-1; D uncertain. The V gene's germline CDR1 is LGHNA and CDR2 YNFKEQ. The CDR3 is made up of 14 amino acids. The ends were cut back, 4 bases at V and 3 bases at J, with 10 bases in the middle. The CDR3 protein is CASSPPEDYNEQFF. The DNA for the CDR3 is TGTGCCAGCAGCCCCCCAGAGGACTACAATGAGCAGTTCTTC.

This chain connects TRBV24-1 to TRBJ1-2; no definite D call. The CDR3 contains 13 residues. In germline, CDR1 is KGHDR, CDR2 SFDVKD. V gave up 1 base and J gave up 3 bases, with 5 bases separating them. The DNA of the CDR3 is TGTGCCACCAGTGATTTTCCTTACTATGGCTACACCTTC. Protein: CATSDFPYYGYTF.

This sequence joins TRBV10-1 and TRBJ1-3; perhaps TRBD1 as D (6 bases). The CDR3 sequence is 13 residues long. Looked up from germline, CDR1 is WNHNN and CDR2 is SYGVQD (reference sequence). V lost 6 bases and J 0 bases, leaving 6 bases between the germline ends. The CDR3 DNA follows: TGCGCCAGCAGGGACAGCTCTGGAAACACCATATATTTT. It yields the protein CASRDSSGNTIYF.

The chain has TRBV29-1 and TRBJ2-1; 10 bases are shared with TRBD2. The CDR3 length is 15 residues. V trimming: 6 bases; J trimming: 1 base; junction bases outside the gene matches: 6. Germline V gene lookup returns CDR1 SQVTM and CDR2 ANQGSEA. The CDR3 nucleotides read TGCAGCGTAGCGGGAGGGCCGGAGTCCTACAATGAGCAGTTCTTC. This codes for CSVAGGPESYNEQFF.

J is TRBJ1-1 and V is TRBV30, with 7 bases identical to TRBD1. V shed 3 bases, J shed 1 base, and the junction held 17 bases outside the gene matches. CDR3 length: 18 residues. Germline V CDR1 and CDR2: GTSNPN, SVGIG (reference sequence). The CDR3 region is CAWRVHRGDVMKNTEAFF. CDR3 nucleotide sequence: TGTGCCTGGAGGGTTCACAGGGGCGATGTGATGAAGAACACTGAAGCTTTCTTT.

This chain's CDR3 is CASYQGLAGSDTQYF. The CDR3 nucleotides are TGTGCCAGCTATCAGGGACTAGCGGGATCCGATACGCAGTATTTT. This sequence joins TRBV27 and TRBJ2-3, with 13 bases matching TRBD2. This CDR3 region has 15 residues. Germline CDR1 is MNHEY and CDR2 is SMNVEV (reference sequence). V was pared by 8 bases and J by 6 bases, with 8 bases of the junction left unmatched.

The rearrangement uses TRBV5-1 and TRBJ1-2; D not resolved. This CDR3 contains 13 residues. Germline values: CDR1 SGHRS, CDR2 YFSETQ. Trimming pared 5 bases from V and 4 bases from J, leaving 12 bases between. DNA of the CDR3: TGCGCCAGCAGTAAGGAGGGCACCTATGGCTACACCTTC. Translation gives CASSKEGTYGYTF.

The J gene is TRBJ2-7, the V gene TRBV19, with 9 bases identical to TRBD2. Germline V CDR1 and CDR2: LNHDA, SQIVND (reference sequence). V lost 6 bases and J lost 2; bases outside the gene matches: 11. CDR3 size: 16 residues. In DNA, the CDR3 is TGTGCCAGTAGAGCGGCAGCTAGCGGGATTACCTACGAGCAGTACTTC. This translates into CASRAAASGITYEQYF.

The chain is built from TRBV10-1 and TRBJ2-1; 7 bases are shared with TRBD1. CDR1 is WNHNN and CDR2 is SYGVQD in the germline V gene (reference sequence). Trimming at V came to 8 bases and at J to 4 bases, leaving 14 bases not matched to a gene. The CDR3 runs to 16 residues. CDR3: CASSLLGTVLYNEQFF. The CDR3 region has the DNA TGCGCCAGCTCTCTATTAGGGACAGTCCTATACAATGAGCAGTTCTTC.

This chain uses TRBV7-9 with TRBJ1-2; 7 positions agree with TRBD1. Germline CDR1 reads SEHNR; CDR2 reads FQNEAQ (reference sequence). The V gene end was trimmed by 1 base and the J gene end by 5 bases; junction bases not matched to a gene: 4. This CDR3 is built from 14 residues. The CDR3 spells CASSLENRGYGYTF. CDR3 sequence (DNA): TGTGCCAGCAGCTTAGAGAACAGGGGTTATGGCTACACCTTC.

The J gene is TRBJ2-7, the V gene TRBV4-1; 7 bases map to TRBD1. The CDR3 has 14 residues. Trimming removed 5 bases from V and 3 bases from J; junction bases left unmatched: 7. Per the germline V gene, CDR1 is MGHRA and CDR2 is YSYEKL. The chain's CDR3 is CASSTGQRNYEQYF. In nucleotides, the CDR3 is TGCGCCAGCAGCACGGGACAGAGAAACTACGAGCAGTACTTC.

The chain employs TRBV6-5 and TRBJ2-5; TRBD2 might be the D (7 bases). The CDR3 extends over 15 amino acids. Trimming removed 6 bases at V and 4 bases at J, with 18 bases between. The germline gives CDR1 MNHEY, CDR2 SVGAGI. The CDR3 is CASRGGTLIGETQYF. CDR3 coding DNA: TGTGCCAGCAGGGGAGGGACACTTATCGGAGAGACCCAGTACTTC.